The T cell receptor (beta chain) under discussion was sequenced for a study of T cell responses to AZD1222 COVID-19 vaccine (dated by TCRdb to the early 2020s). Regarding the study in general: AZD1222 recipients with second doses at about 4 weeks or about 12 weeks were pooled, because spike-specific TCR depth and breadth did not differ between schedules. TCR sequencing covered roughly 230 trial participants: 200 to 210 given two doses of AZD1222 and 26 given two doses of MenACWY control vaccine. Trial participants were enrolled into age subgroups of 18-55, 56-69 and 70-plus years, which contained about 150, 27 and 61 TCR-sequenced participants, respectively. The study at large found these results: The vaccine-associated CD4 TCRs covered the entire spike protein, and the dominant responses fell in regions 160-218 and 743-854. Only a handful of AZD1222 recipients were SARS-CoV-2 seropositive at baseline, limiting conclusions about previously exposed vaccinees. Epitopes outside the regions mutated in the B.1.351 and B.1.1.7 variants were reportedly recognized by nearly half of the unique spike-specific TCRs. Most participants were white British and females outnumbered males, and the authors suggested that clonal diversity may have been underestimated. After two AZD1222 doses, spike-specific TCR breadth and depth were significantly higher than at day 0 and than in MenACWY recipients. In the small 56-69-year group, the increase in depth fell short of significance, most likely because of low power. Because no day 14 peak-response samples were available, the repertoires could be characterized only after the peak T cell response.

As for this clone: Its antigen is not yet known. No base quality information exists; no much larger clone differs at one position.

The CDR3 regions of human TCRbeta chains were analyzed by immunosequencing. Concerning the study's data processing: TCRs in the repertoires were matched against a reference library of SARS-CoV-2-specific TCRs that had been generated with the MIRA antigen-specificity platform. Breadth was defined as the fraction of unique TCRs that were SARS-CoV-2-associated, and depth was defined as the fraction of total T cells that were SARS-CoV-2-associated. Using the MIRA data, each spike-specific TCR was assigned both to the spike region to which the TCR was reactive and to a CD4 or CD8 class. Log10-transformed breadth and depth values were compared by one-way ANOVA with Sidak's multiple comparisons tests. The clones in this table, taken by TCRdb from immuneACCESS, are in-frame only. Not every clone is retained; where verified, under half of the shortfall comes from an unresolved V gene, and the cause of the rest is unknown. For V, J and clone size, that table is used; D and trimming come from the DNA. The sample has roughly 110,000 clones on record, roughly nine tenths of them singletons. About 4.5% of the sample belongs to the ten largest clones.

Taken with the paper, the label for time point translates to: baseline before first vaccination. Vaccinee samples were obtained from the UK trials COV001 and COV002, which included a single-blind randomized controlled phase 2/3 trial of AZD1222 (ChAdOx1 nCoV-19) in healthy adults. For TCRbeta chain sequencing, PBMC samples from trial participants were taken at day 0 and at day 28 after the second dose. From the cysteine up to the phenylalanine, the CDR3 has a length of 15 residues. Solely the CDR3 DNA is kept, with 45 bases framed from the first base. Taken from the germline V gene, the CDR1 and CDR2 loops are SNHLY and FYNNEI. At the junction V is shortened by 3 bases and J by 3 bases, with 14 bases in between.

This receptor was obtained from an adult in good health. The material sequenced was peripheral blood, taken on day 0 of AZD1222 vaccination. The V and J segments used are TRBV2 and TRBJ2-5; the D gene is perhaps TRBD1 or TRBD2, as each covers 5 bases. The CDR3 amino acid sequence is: CASSDRGTPEETQYF. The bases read TGTGCCAGCAGTGATCGGGGCACCCCGGAAGAGACCCAGTACTTC.